A single sample is the source of the 18 T cell receptor beta chains below, sequenced in a study of cytomegalovirus exposure and HLA in healthy donors. Primers included in the PCR were 60 Vbeta and 13 Jbeta primers. The assay was immunoSEQ multiplex PCR, and TCRdb's table has in-frame clones only and misses some. The profile shows 99,000 or so clones, 80% of them singletons. The sequenced material came from PBMCs. These receptors all stem from a man aged 25-40 years in good health and CMV-seropositive.

The chain uses TRBV28 and TRBJ1-6, with D uncertain. V was pared by 9 bases and J by 5 bases, with 23 bases between. The length of the CDR3 is 17 residues. Germline CDR1 is MDHEN and CDR2 is SYDVKM. The CDR3 sequence: CASCPPGNLLDNSPLHF. The CDR3 coding sequence is TGTGCCAGTTGCCCTCCGGGTAACCTCCTGGATAATTCACCCCTCCACTTT.

CDR3 sequence (DNA): TGTGCCAGCAGGAGGGGGCGCAACACCGGGGAGCTGTTTTTT. Translation: CASRRGRNTGELFF. This rearrangement joins TRBV27 to TRBJ2-2; 7 bases align to TRBD1. V shed 6 bases and J 2 bases; nucleotides not matched to a gene: 3. The CDR3 sequence is 14 residues long. Per the germline V gene, CDR1 is MNHEY and CDR2 is SMNVEV (reference sequence).

V gene TRBV30 combines with J gene TRBJ2-7; 8 bases line up with TRBD1. CDR3 length equals 11 residues. Germline assignment: CDR1 GTSNPN and CDR2 SVGIG (reference sequence). V trimming: 8 bases; J trimming: 11 bases; junction bases outside the gene matches: 11. In DNA form, the CDR3 reads TGTGCCAGCCTACTACAGGGGGAGGAGTACTTC. Translation: CASLLQGEEYF.

V is TRBV9 and J is TRBJ2-3, with 8 bases matching TRBD1. The CDR3 runs to 14 residues. Trimming cost V 2 bases and J 4 bases; bases outside gene matches: 3. Per germline, CDR1 SGDLS and CDR2 YYNGEE. As DNA, the CDR3 is TGTGCCAGCAGCGTGACAGGGGTCCCAGATACGCAGTATTTT. Protein product: CASSVTGVPDTQYF. Complete variable domain (other parts from reference TRBV9 and TRBJ2-3): DSGVTQTPKHLITATGQRVTLRCSPRSGDLSVYWYQQSLDQGLQFLIQYYNGEERAKGNILERFSAQQFPDLHSELNLSSLELGDSALYFCASSVTGVPDTQYFGPGTRLTVL.

The CDR3 region has the DNA TGCGCCAGCAGCCTCCTCGGGGGCACAGATACGCAGTATTTT. This sequence encodes CASSLLGGTDTQYF. V is TRBV4-1 and J is TRBJ2-3; D is perhaps TRBD2 (5 bases). Germline CDR1 reads MGHRA; CDR2 reads YSYEKL. V was pared by 4 bases and J by 1 base, with 9 bases between. This CDR3 spans 14 amino acids.

This chain joins TRBV5-1 and TRBJ2-3; 7 bases agree with TRBD1. The CDR3 is 16 residues long. V lost 0 bases to trimming and J lost 0 bases; unmatched junction nucleotides: 4. Germline V lookup: CDR1 SGHRS, CDR2 YFSETQ. DNA of the CDR3: TGCGCCAGCAGCTTGGGGTCGGGACAGAGCACAGATACGCAGTATTTT. This sequence encodes CASSLGSGQSTDTQYF.

The chain carries TRBV20-1 and TRBJ2-1; the D is unclear. This CDR3 is 9 amino acids long. CDR1 and CDR2 from the germline V gene are DFQATT and SNEGSKA (reference sequence). The V end was cut by 2 bases, the J end by 10 bases, with 3 bases between. The CDR3 DNA follows: TGCAGTGCTAGACAGGAGCAGTTCTTC. It codes for CSARQEQFF.

This chain links TRBV9 with TRBJ2-7; D is possibly TRBD2 (6 bases). Trimming took off 2 bases at V and 1 base at J, with 7 bases between the two ends. This CDR3 region has 13 residues. Germline V CDR1 and CDR2: SGDLS, YYNGEE. CDR3 residues: CASSVGGSYEQYF. The CDR3 DNA follows: TGTGCCAGCAGCGTCGGGGGATCCTACGAGCAGTACTTC.

J is TRBJ2-7 and V is TRBV11-3; D perhaps matches TRBD1 (6 bases). V lost 1 base and J lost 10, with 14 bases in between. The CDR3 contains 13 residues. The germline V gene encodes CDR1 SGHNT and CDR2 YENEEA. DNA of the CDR3: TGTGCCAGCAGCTTAGCCCCAAGGGACAATCAGTACTTC. Translating gives CASSLAPRDNQYF.

V gene TRBV7-2 combines with J gene TRBJ2-1; a possible D gene is TRBD1 (6 bases). The V gene lost 7 bases and the J gene lost 6 bases, with 19 bases spanning the gap. Germline loops: CDR1 SGHTA, CDR2 FQGNSA. The CDR3 has 15 amino acids. CDR3 sequence (DNA): TGTGCCAGCACCGCAGTAGGGACAAAACTCAATGAGCAGTTCTTC. Its protein product is CASTAVGTKLNEQFF.

The chain is built from TRBV5-1 and TRBJ2-5; 10 bases match TRBD1. Germline CDR1 SGHRS, CDR2 YFSETQ. Losses at the gene ends were 0 bases for V and 5 bases for J; bases not matched to a gene: 13. This CDR3 spans 18 amino acids. The CDR3 sequence: CASSLELTGGSRWETQYF. CDR3 coding DNA: TGCGCCAGCAGCTTGGAGTTGACAGGGGGCTCAAGGTGGGAGACCCAGTACTTC.

A few counts support this clone. J is TRBJ1-1 and V is TRBV2; D unclear. Between the trimmed V and J ends, which lost 7 bases and 7 bases, there was a span of 13 bases. This CDR3 contains 12 residues. The germline V gene encodes CDR1 SNHLY and CDR2 FYNNEI. The CDR3 reads CASTSGAGEAFF. DNA of the CDR3: TGTGCCAGCACCTCCGGAGCGGGTGAAGCTTTCTTT.

V gene TRBV19 combines with J gene TRBJ1-5; D might be TRBD1 (6 bases). The CDR3 has 13 residues. Germline V gene lookup returns CDR1 LNHDA and CDR2 SQIVND (reference sequence). V dropped 8 bases and J dropped 6 bases, with 14 bases sitting between them. This chain's CDR3 is CASGTGTGQPQHF. The CDR3, as DNA: TGTGCCAGTGGTACAGGGACTGGTCAGCCCCAGCATTTT.

The chain couples TRBV10-1 to TRBJ1-1; 7 bases agree with TRBD1. The CDR3 sequence is 14 residues long. The V gene's germline CDR1 is WNHNN and CDR2 SYGVQD (reference sequence). Trimming removed 1 base from V and 5 bases from J; junction bases left unmatched: 4. CDR3 region: CASSELRQGTEAFF. CDR3 sequence (DNA): TGCGCCAGCAGTGAGTTGAGACAGGGAACTGAAGCTTTCTTT.

This chain joins TRBV5-1 and TRBJ2-3; perhaps TRBD1 as D (6 bases). V lost 4 bases, J lost 4 bases, and 13 bases lay in between. The CDR3 is 14 residues long. CDR1 and CDR2 from the germline V gene are SGHRS and YFSETQ. The CDR3 bases are TGCGCCAGCAGCAGATACAGGGACCCAGATACGCAGTATTTT. Its protein product is CASSRYRDPDTQYF.

This chain joins TRBV6-1 and TRBJ1-1; D is perhaps TRBD1 (6 bases). The V gene lost 6 bases and the J gene lost 4 bases, with 9 bases spanning the gap. Germline-derived CDR1 and CDR2 are MNHNS and SASEGT. CDR3 length: 12 amino acids. CDR3 amino acids: CASSNRVTEAFF. CDR3 bases: TGTGCCAGCAGCAACAGGGTCACTGAAGCTTTCTTT.

Worth noting for this clone: At one end the junction does not follow the germline gene, possibly because of a read error. Other DNA sequences of this sample code for an identical CDR3. V and J are TRBV7-2 and TRBJ1-1; D is unclear. Germline V gene lookup returns CDR1 SGHTA and CDR2 FQGNSA. The CDR3 has 14 residues. CDR3 sequence: CASSYAGGNTEAFF. DNA of the CDR3: TGCGCCAGCAGCTACGCGGGAGGGAACACTGAAGCTTTCTTT.

V and J are TRBV5-8 and TRBJ2-5; TRBD2 matches 11 bases. The CDR3 is 16 amino acids. V lost 5 bases to trimming and J lost 1 base; unmatched junction nucleotides: 7. CDR1 SGHTS and CDR2 YDEGEE come from the germline V gene. CDR3 DNA sequence: TGTGCCAGCAGAACCGGGACTAGCGGATTCCAAGAGACCCAGTACTTC. This sequence encodes CASRTGTSGFQETQYF. The full variable domain, its missing parts supplied by reference TRBV5-8 and TRBJ2-5, is EAGVTQSPTHLIKTRGQQATLRCSPISGHTSVYWYQQALGLGLQFLLWYDEGEERNRGNFPPRFSGRQFPNYSSELNVNALELEDSALYLCASRTGTSGFQETQYFGPGTRLLVL.